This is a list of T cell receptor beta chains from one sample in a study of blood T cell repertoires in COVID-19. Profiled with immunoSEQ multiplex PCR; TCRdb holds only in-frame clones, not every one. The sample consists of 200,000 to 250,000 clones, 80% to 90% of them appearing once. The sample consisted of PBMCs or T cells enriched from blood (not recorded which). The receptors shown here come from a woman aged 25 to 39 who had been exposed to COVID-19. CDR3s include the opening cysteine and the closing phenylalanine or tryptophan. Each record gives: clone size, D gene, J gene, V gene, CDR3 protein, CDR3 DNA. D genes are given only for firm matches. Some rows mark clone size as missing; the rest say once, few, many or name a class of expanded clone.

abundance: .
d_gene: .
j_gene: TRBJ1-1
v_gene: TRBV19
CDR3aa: CASSINVGGGTEAFF
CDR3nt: TGTGCCAGTAGTATCAATGTCGGCGGGGGGACTGAAGCTTTCTTT

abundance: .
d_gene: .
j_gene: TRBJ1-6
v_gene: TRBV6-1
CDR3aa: CASSESIASTSSSYNSPLHF
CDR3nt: TGTGCCAGCAGTGAAAGTATCGCCTCGACATCGAGCTCCTATAATTCACCCCTCCACTTT

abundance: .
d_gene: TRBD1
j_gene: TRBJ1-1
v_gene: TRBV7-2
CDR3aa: CASPDPGQGVNTEAFF
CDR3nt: TGTGCCAGCCCAGACCCGGGACAGGGCGTGAACACTGAAGCTTTCTTT

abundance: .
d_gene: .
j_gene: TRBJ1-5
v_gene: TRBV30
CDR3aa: CAWSVGSLARSNQPQHF
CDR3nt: TGTGCCTGGAGTGTCGGGTCTTTAGCACGGAGCAATCAGCCCCAGCATTTT

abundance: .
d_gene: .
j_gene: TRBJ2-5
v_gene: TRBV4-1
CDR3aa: CASSQDFLAQETQYF
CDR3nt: TGCGCCAGCAGCCAAGACTTCTTAGCCCAAGAGACCCAGTACTTC

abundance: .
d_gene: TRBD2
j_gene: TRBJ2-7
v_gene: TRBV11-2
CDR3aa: CASSFRGGTSGSIVGEQYF
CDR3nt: TGTGCCAGCAGCTTCCGGGGAGGGACTAGCGGGAGTATTGTGGGCGAGCAGTACTTC

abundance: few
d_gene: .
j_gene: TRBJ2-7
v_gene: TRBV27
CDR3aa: CASGDYEQYF
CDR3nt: TGTGCCAGCGGAGACTACGAGCAGTACTTC

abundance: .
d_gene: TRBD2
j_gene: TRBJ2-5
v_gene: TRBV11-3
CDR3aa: CASSLGSGSPRATETQYF
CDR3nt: TGTGCCAGCAGCTTGGGTAGCGGGAGCCCCAGGGCTACGGAGACCCAGTACTTC

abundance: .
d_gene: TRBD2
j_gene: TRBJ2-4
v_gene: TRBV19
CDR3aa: CASKGGRGEENIQYF
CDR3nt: TGTGCCAGTAAAGGTGGGAGGGGCGAGGAAAACATTCAGTACTTC

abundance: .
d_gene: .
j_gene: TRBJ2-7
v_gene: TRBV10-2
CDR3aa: CASRPTAAYEQYF
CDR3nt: TGCGCCAGCAGGCCCACGGCGGCATACGAGCAGTACTTC

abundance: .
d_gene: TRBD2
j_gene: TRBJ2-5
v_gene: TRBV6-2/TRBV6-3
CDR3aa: CASSYSRSSGSGETQYF
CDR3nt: TGTGCCAGCAGTTACTCGCGATCTAGCGGGAGCGGAGAGACCCAGTACTTC

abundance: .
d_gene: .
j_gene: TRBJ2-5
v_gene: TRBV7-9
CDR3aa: CASSLATTRGTQYF
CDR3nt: TGTGCCAGCAGCTTAGCGACTACCCGAGGGACCCAGTACTTC

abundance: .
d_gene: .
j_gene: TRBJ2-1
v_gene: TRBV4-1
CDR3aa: CASSQVAEKAYNEQFF
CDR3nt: TGCGCCAGCAGCCAAGTAGCAGAAAAGGCATACAATGAGCAGTTCTTC

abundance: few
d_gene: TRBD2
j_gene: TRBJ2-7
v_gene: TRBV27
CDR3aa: CASSQLAGYSHSSYEQYF
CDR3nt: TGTGCCAGCAGTCAACTAGCGGGATATTCACACAGCTCCTACGAGCAGTACTTC

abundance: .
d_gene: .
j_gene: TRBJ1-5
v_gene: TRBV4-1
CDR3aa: CASSQGFSVNQPQHF
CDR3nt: TGCGCCAGCAGCCAAGGGTTCAGTGTGAATCAGCCCCAGCATTTT